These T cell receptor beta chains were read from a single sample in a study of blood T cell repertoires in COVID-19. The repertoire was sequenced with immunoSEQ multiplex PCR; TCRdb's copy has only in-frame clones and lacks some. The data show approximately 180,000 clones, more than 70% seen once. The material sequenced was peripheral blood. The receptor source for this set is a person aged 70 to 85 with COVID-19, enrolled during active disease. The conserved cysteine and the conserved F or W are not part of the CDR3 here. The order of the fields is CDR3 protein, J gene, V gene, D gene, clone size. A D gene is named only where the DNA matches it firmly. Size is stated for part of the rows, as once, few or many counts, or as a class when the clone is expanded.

CDR3: ASSYLGPGVYGYT; J: TRBJ1-2; V: TRBV5-6; D: NA; size: NA
CDR3: ASSSRTGALNTEAF; J: TRBJ1-1; V: TRBV6-5; D: TRBD1; size: NA
CDR3: ASRQGGTYEQY; J: TRBJ2-7; V: TRBV28; D: NA; size: NA
CDR3: AIRVGGSHEQF; J: TRBJ2-1; V: TRBV10-3; D: TRBD2; size: NA
CDR3: SATTGQERNQPQH; J: TRBJ1-5; V: TRBV29-1; D: TRBD1; size: NA
CDR3: ASSPGQSGNTIY; J: TRBJ1-3; V: TRBV11-3; D: TRBD1; size: few
CDR3: ASSKALQGAGYEQY; J: TRBJ2-7; V: TRBV21-1; D: NA; size: NA
CDR3: ASSGTGSGHNSPLH; J: TRBJ1-6; V: TRBV28; D: TRBD1; size: NA
CDR3: ASSLTVTFRTYEQY; J: TRBJ2-7; V: TRBV28; D: NA; size: NA
CDR3: ASSLRGGVSGELF; J: TRBJ2-2; V: TRBV28; D: NA; size: NA
CDR3: ASSLRTGGTEAF; J: TRBJ1-1; V: TRBV7-2; D: TRBD1; size: NA
CDR3: ASSLRQGLGENEQF; J: TRBJ2-1; V: TRBV27; D: TRBD1; size: NA
CDR3: ASSSTGTRINLGYT; J: TRBJ1-2; V: TRBV7-2; D: NA; size: NA
CDR3: ASSLRDRGFNQPQH; J: TRBJ1-5; V: TRBV28; D: TRBD1; size: NA
CDR3: ASSLRGRDGYT; J: TRBJ1-2; V: TRBV28; D: TRBD1; size: NA
CDR3: ASSVTGNSYNSPLH; J: TRBJ1-6; V: TRBV19; D: TRBD1; size: NA
CDR3: ASIYRGVDTEAF; J: TRBJ1-1; V: TRBV10-1; D: TRBD1; size: NA
CDR3: ASSLPGLVIF; J: TRBJ2-1; V: TRBV19; D: TRBD2; size: NA
CDR3: ASSYSGQGGTEAF; J: TRBJ1-1; V: TRBV6-5; D: TRBD1; size: NA
CDR3: SASRRAGFGDTQY; J: TRBJ2-3; V: TRBV20-1; D: NA; size: NA
CDR3: ASSLGLAGGGTYEQY; J: TRBJ2-7; V: TRBV5-1; D: TRBD2; size: once
CDR3: ASSQSPRDYGYT; J: TRBJ1-2; V: TRBV28; D: NA; size: NA
CDR3: ASSLRGGLGSPLH; J: TRBJ1-6; V: TRBV28; D: NA; size: NA
CDR3: ASSVGPTDTDTQY; J: TRBJ2-3; V: TRBV9; D: NA; size: once
CDR3: ASSQSFLLSSGNTIY; J: TRBJ1-3; V: TRBV3-1/TRBV3-2; D: NA; size: NA
CDR3: ASRTGELF; J: TRBJ2-2; V: TRBV21-1; D: NA; size: NA
CDR3: ASSTQGPDEKLF; J: TRBJ1-4; V: TRBV5-1; D: NA; size: NA
CDR3: ASSQVGGIQETQY; J: TRBJ2-5; V: TRBV3-1/TRBV3-2; D: NA; size: NA
CDR3: AWSQGSNTEAF; J: TRBJ1-1; V: TRBV30; D: NA; size: NA
CDR3: ASSLDGGVSYEQY; J: TRBJ2-7; V: TRBV11-2; D: NA; size: NA
CDR3: AWKGQEVTEAF; J: TRBJ1-1; V: TRBV30; D: TRBD1; size: NA
CDR3: ASSSGVSYNEQF; J: TRBJ2-1; V: TRBV7-2; D: NA; size: NA
CDR3: ASSLAGSNTGELF; J: TRBJ2-2; V: TRBV5-1; D: NA; size: NA
CDR3: ASSHPPVLGNTIY; J: TRBJ1-3; V: TRBV5-8; D: NA; size: NA
CDR3: ASSANLKISNNSPLH; J: TRBJ1-6; V: TRBV10-1; D: NA; size: once
CDR3: SAQRGNYGYT; J: TRBJ1-2; V: TRBV29-1; D: NA; size: NA
CDR3: SASSGQINQPQH; J: TRBJ1-5; V: TRBV20-1; D: TRBD1; size: once
CDR3: ASSSADRLEAF; J: TRBJ1-1; V: TRBV27; D: TRBD1; size: NA
CDR3: ASSQDRTAGYEQY; J: TRBJ2-7; V: TRBV4-3; D: NA; size: NA
CDR3: ASSIGQGSYEQY; J: TRBJ2-7; V: TRBV19; D: NA; size: NA
CDR3: ASSLLDRVHEAF; J: TRBJ1-1; V: TRBV28; D: NA; size: NA
CDR3: ASSLMVSDSGYT; J: TRBJ1-2; V: TRBV28; D: NA; size: NA
CDR3: ASSAGTGAPYEQY; J: TRBJ2-7; V: TRBV9; D: TRBD1; size: NA
CDR3: ASSEFQGAFSNQPQH; J: TRBJ1-5; V: TRBV6-1; D: TRBD1; size: NA
CDR3: ASSEGKGGGLTYNEQF; J: TRBJ2-1; V: TRBV6-1; D: TRBD2; size: NA
CDR3: ASSGQGATGNEKLF; J: TRBJ1-4; V: TRBV28; D: TRBD1; size: NA
CDR3: ASSPRGDRVLLEQY; J: TRBJ2-7; V: TRBV27; D: NA; size: NA
CDR3: PNLHSDRANQPQH; J: TRBJ1-5; V: TRBV6-5; D: TRBD1; size: NA
CDR3: ASSYRVTSPLH; J: TRBJ1-6; V: TRBV7-2; D: NA; size: NA
CDR3: ASSSNSLGLF; J: TRBJ2-1; V: TRBV28; D: NA; size: once
CDR3: ASRKPGLLNEKLF; J: TRBJ1-4; V: TRBV19; D: NA; size: NA